This T cell receptor beta chain was sequenced for a study of glioma-infiltrating T cells after dendritic cell vaccination. Whole-study results and caveats: Only a small number of patients had complete blood and tumor samples. No direct clonality-survival link was found; a diverse polyclonal response may matter.

Concerning this clone itself: As yet, its antigen is unknown.

Assay: immunoSEQ multiplex PCR; the TCRdb copy retains only in-frame clones and omits some. This table has 93,000 or so clones, roughly 76% appearing once. Trimming stripped 7 bases from V and 6 bases from J, with 18 bases between. The germline V gene has CDR1 MNHEY and CDR2 SMNVEV (reference sequence). The CDR3 is 14 residues long. PBMC were collected before vaccination, two weeks after the third vaccination, and at progression. The TCR originated in a human donor with glioblastoma. The chain combines TRBV27 with TRBJ1-2, with D perhaps matching TRBD1 (6 bases). The sample was blood, taken before dendritic cell vaccination. The CDR3 region has the DNA TGTGCCAGCACCACCCTTAGCAGGGGAGATGGCTACACCTTC. Translated, it gives CASTTLSRGDGYTF.